This is a list of T cell receptor beta chains from one sample in a study of OX40 agonist ivuxolimab in advanced cancers. Produced via immunoSEQ multiplex PCR; TCRdb's table is partial and in-frame only. The table includes about 38,000 clones, roughly 80% detected once. The input for sequencing was CD4+ or CD8+ T cells sorted from blood, taken in a trial of the OX40 agonist ivuxolimab. These receptors all stem from an adult with an advanced solid tumor such as melanoma, head and neck, liver or kidney cancer. Each CDR3 is given with its conserved first and last residue. D genes are given only for firm matches. Only some rows state a clone size, as once, few, many or a class for expanded clones.

clone_size j_call v_call d_call cdr3_nt cdr3_aa
few TRBJ1-1 TRBV14 NA TGTGCCAGCAGCCAATACTCGGCGGGAGAAGCTTTCTTT CASSQYSAGEAFF
once TRBJ2-1 TRBV5-4 TRBD2 TGTGCCAGCAGCACCGGTGGTCCGGGAGGAGCTGAGCAGTTCTTC CASSTGGPGGAEQFF
NA TRBJ2-7 TRBV28 TRBD1 TGTGCCAGCAATACAGGGGCCTACGAGCAGTACTTC CASNTGAYEQYF
NA TRBJ2-3 TRBV29-1 NA TGCAGCGTTTGGGACGGGCTCACAGATACGCAGTATTTT CSVWDGLTDTQYF
NA TRBJ2-3 TRBV11-3 TRBD2 TGTGCCAGCAGCTTAGGTTTGGCGGGAGCGGCAGATACGCAGTATTTT CASSLGLAGAADTQYF
NA TRBJ1-1 TRBV11-3 TRBD1 TGTGCCAGCAGCTGGACAGGGAACACTGAAGCTTTCTTT CASSWTGNTEAFF
once TRBJ1-2 TRBV5-1 TRBD1 TGCGCCAGCAGCTTGGTACCGGGACAGATATTAGCTAACTATGGCTACACCTTC CASSLVPGQILANYGYTF
NA TRBJ1-1 TRBV27 NA TGTGCCAGCAGTTTATCCAGGGTGGGCACTGAAGCTTTCTTT CASSLSRVGTEAFF
NA TRBJ1-5 TRBV6-6 NA TGTGCCAGCAGTTTGTCAGGGGGCAATCAGCCCCAGCATTTT CASSLSGGNQPQHF
NA TRBJ1-1 TRBV19 NA TGTGCCAGTAACAGGGAGCAGGCCGCTGAAGCTTTCTTT CASNREQAAEAFF
NA TRBJ2-7 TRBV18 TRBD1 TGTGCCAGCTCACTAATATCCTCCGGGACAGGGGGCTACGAGCAGTACTTC CASSLISSGTGGYEQYF
NA TRBJ1-1 TRBV5-1 NA TGCGCCAGCAGCTTGGAACAGGCGAACACTGAAGCTTTCTTT CASSLEQANTEAFF
NA TRBJ2-2 TRBV5-4 NA TGTGCCAGCAGCCCCCGTACCGGGGAGCTGTTTTTT CASSPRTGELFF
few TRBJ1-2 TRBV6-1 TRBD1 TGTGCCAGCAGGCACAGGGGAGCCTATGGCTACACCTTC CASRHRGAYGYTF
once TRBJ1-1 TRBV11-3 NA TGTGCCAGCAGCCACCGACAGAACACTGAAGCTTTCTTT CASSHRQNTEAFF
NA TRBJ1-3 TRBV18 NA TGTGCCAGCTCACTCCGGGCGGACTCTGGAAACACCATATATTTT CASSLRADSGNTIYF
NA TRBJ2-2 TRBV28 NA TGTGCCAGCAGGTCCGGAGCGGACTACACCGGGGAGCTGTTTTTT CASRSGADYTGELFF
NA TRBJ2-3 TRBV11-2 TRBD1 TGTGCCAGCAGCCGTCCGGGACAGGGTCCTAGCACAGATACGCAGTATTTT CASSRPGQGPSTDTQYF
NA TRBJ1-3 TRBV7-2 TRBD1 TGTGCCAGCAGTTTGGACAGGGGCTCTGGAAACACCATATATTTT CASSLDRGSGNTIYF
NA TRBJ2-7 TRBV6-1 NA TGTGCCGGGAGAGGAGGGGAGGGGGATTACTACGAGCAGTACTTC CAGRGGEGDYYEQYF
NA TRBJ2-3 TRBV18 NA TGTGCCAGCTCACCACCTGGGCCTCCGACGGATACGCAGTATTTT CASSPPGPPTDTQYF
once TRBJ2-4 TRBV5-5 NA TGTGCCAGCAGCTTGACAACCCGCGGGGACATTCAGTACTTC CASSLTTRGDIQYF
NA TRBJ1-1 TRBV6-4 NA TGTGCCAGCAGCTCAGATAACAAACAGACGGGAACTTTCTTT CASSSDNKQTGTFF
NA TRBJ1-1 TRBV5-1 NA TGCGCCAGCAGCTTGGACCCGGGGGCCGGCACTGAAGCTTTCTTT CASSLDPGAGTEAFF
NA TRBJ1-4 TRBV7-2 NA TGTGCCAGCAGCCCGCAGGGTAATGAAAAACTGTTTTTT CASSPQGNEKLFF
NA TRBJ2-3 TRBV7-9 NA TGTGCCAGCAGCCGGGATCTCGCCGAAGATACGCAGTATTTT CASSRDLAEDTQYF
NA TRBJ2-7 TRBV7-2 NA TGTGCCAGCAGGGCTGTAAAGGCCGCTTGGGAGCAGTACTTC CASRAVKAAWEQYF
NA TRBJ2-7 TRBV5-1 TRBD1 TGCGCCAGCAGCCCAAGGACAGGTATATCCTACGAGCAGTACTTC CASSPRTGISYEQYF
once TRBJ1-2 TRBV7-2 NA TGTGCCAGAGCGGGAAGTGGGGGGAGTAACTATGGCTACACCTTC CARAGSGGSNYGYTF
medium-sized TRBJ2-5 TRBV5-1 TRBD2 TGCGCCAGCAGCTTGGAGATCGGACTAGGGGAGACCCAGTACTTC CASSLEIGLGETQYF
NA TRBJ1-2 TRBV18 TRBD1 TGTGCCAGCCAACCGTCCGGGACAGGGAGTGGCTACACCTTC CASQPSGTGSGYTF
NA TRBJ2-7 TRBV21-1 NA TGTGCCAGCAGCAAAGAGGCGCGCGGGGTTGGCGAGCAGTACTTC CASSKEARGVGEQYF
NA TRBJ2-1 TRBV11-2 NA TGTGCCAGCAGCTTAAACCCTAGCACCTACAATGAGCAGTTCTTC CASSLNPSTYNEQFF
NA TRBJ2-1 TRBV4-3 TRBD1 TGCGCCAGCAGCCAAGATCCCCAGACAGGGTCAAATGAGCAGTTCTTC CASSQDPQTGSNEQFF
NA TRBJ1-1 TRBV5-1 NA TGCGCCAGCAGCTTGGCCGTTTCAGTCTCAATGAACACTGAAGCTTTCTTT CASSLAVSVSMNTEAFF
NA TRBJ1-4 TRBV28 NA TGTGCCAGCAGTTTACCCCGGGGGGGGCTTAATGAAAAACTGTTTTTT CASSLPRGGLNEKLFF
NA TRBJ2-2 TRBV14 NA TGTGCCAGCAGCCCTGTTGGGAGGACGAACACCGGGGAGCTGTTTTTT CASSPVGRTNTGELFF
NA TRBJ2-1 TRBV19 NA TGTGCCAGTAGGCCGCAGGGAAGGGCCTACAATGAGCAGTTCTTC CASRPQGRAYNEQFF
NA TRBJ1-1 TRBV2 NA TGTGCCAGCAGTATGGATGCTTCTGAAGCTTTCTTT CASSMDASEAFF
once TRBJ2-7 TRBV7-2 NA TGTGCCAGCAGCTTAGGGGGAGACTTATACGAGCAGTACTTC CASSLGGDLYEQYF
NA TRBJ2-7 TRBV6-6 TRBD1 TGTGCCAGCAGTTCCCAAGCCGACAGGGGGGACGAGCAGTACTTC CASSSQADRGDEQYF
NA TRBJ1-1 TRBV18 TRBD1 TGTGCCAGCTCACCACCTTATAACAGGGGGACTGAAGCTTTCTTT CASSPPYNRGTEAFF
few TRBJ1-4 TRBV6-5 TRBD1 TGTGCCAGCAGTTATCGGCCCGGGACAGATGAAAAACTGTTTTTT CASSYRPGTDEKLFF